This TCR beta chain is drawn from a study of T cell clonality in common variable immunodeficiency. Study-level points and caveats: T cell subpopulation sequencing would be needed to explain CVID clonality.

V lost 7 bases and J lost 4, with 7 bases in between. The CDR3 has 12 amino acids. Germline CDR1 is SNHLY and CDR2 is FYNNEI. Sequencing input was equivalent genomic DNA from CVID and controls. Profiled with immunoSEQ multiplex PCR; TCRdb holds only in-frame clones, not every one. This repertoire holds 50,000 or so clones, and none appear only once. In its sample, this clone was seen many times. Its specificity is unknown. The CDR3 end is not reached by the read, which stops 3 residues before it; the germline J gene fills it in. The receptor comes from a person between 18 and 75 years old in good health. The sequenced sample was peripheral blood mononuclear cells. The chain carries TRBV2 and TRBJ1-4; no reliable D call. Partial CDR3 DNA: TGTGCCAGCATAGGCGGTAATGAAAAA. This codes for CASIGGNEK. The entire CDR3 reads CASIGGNEKLFF. Full variable domain (outside the CDR3, taken from reference TRBV2 and TRBJ1-4): EPEVTQTPSHQVTQMGQEVILRCVPISNHLYFYWYRQILGQKVEFLVSFYNNEISEKSEIFDDQFSVERPDGSNFTLKIRSTKLEDSAMYFCASIGGNEKLFFGSGTQLSVL.